These T cell receptor beta chains were read from a single sample in a study of breast tumors, draining lymph nodes, adjacent tissues. TCRdb fed the multiplex PCR reads into MiXCR, producing one record per CDR3 protein. Among about 13,000 distinct CDR3 sequences listed, roughly 60% were seen once. The sample taken for sequencing was tumor-adjacent breast tissue. These receptors were obtained from a female donor with breast cancer. Some clones in this sample may be carry-over from other donors' samples. The CDR3 runs from the conserved cysteine through the conserved F or W. The D gene is left open where the match is weak. Expanded clones are given a class, and other clones once, few, many or no size at all.

CDR3 length: 13; clone size: medium-sized; J gene: TRBJ2-7; D gene: TRBD2; V gene: TRBV20-1; CDR3 DNA: TGCAGTGCAGTAGCGGGGGGAACCTACGAGCAGTACTTC; CDR3 protein: CSAVAGGTYEQYF
CDR3 length: 16; clone size: .; J gene: TRBJ1-2; D gene: .; V gene: TRBV6-5; CDR3 DNA: TGTGCCAGCAGTCACTCGGTATCCGGCGATTTCCAAGGCTACACCTTC; CDR3 protein: CASSHSVSGDFQGYTF
CDR3 length: 15; clone size: .; J gene: TRBJ2-2; D gene: .; V gene: TRBV4-3; CDR3 DNA: TGCGCCAGCAGCCAAGCAGCGGGCAACACCGGGGAGCTGTTTTTT; CDR3 protein: CASSQAAGNTGELFF
CDR3 length: 14; clone size: .; J gene: TRBJ1-3; D gene: .; V gene: TRBV19; CDR3 DNA: TGTGCCAGTAGTACGCCCGGGACTACTAACACCATATATTTT; CDR3 protein: CASSTPGTTNTIYF
CDR3 length: 14; clone size: medium-sized; J gene: TRBJ2-2; D gene: .; V gene: TRBV5-6; CDR3 DNA: TGTGCCAGCAGCTTGGAACTAGCTACCGGGGAGCTGTTTTTT; CDR3 protein: CASSLELATGELFF
CDR3 length: 15; clone size: .; J gene: TRBJ2-2; D gene: .; V gene: TRBV24-1; CDR3 DNA: TGTGCCACCAGTGACCCCGGGACAAACACCGGGGAGCTGTTTTTT; CDR3 protein: CATSDPGTNTGELFF
CDR3 length: 14; clone size: .; J gene: TRBJ2-2; D gene: .; V gene: TRBV29-1; CDR3 DNA: TGCAGCGTTGAAAGGGGCCAAGCCACCGGGGAGCTGTTTTTT; CDR3 protein: CSVERGQATGELFF
CDR3 length: 18; clone size: many; J gene: TRBJ2-4; D gene: .; V gene: TRBV5-6; CDR3 DNA: TGTGCCAGCAGCTTGGAGGGCGGCAGGGATAATGTCAAAAACATTCAGTACTTC; CDR3 protein: CASSLEGGRDNVKNIQYF
CDR3 length: 14; clone size: .; J gene: TRBJ2-1; D gene: .; V gene: TRBV6-6; CDR3 DNA: TGTGCCAGCAACCAACGGGAACACGTGGGCGAGCAGTTCTTC; CDR3 protein: CASNQREHVGEQFF
CDR3 length: 13; clone size: .; J gene: TRBJ2-2; D gene: .; V gene: TRBV19; CDR3 DNA: TGTGCCATCCACTTGGGGGACACCGGGGAGCTGTTTTTT; CDR3 protein: CAIHLGDTGELFF
CDR3 length: 16; clone size: .; J gene: TRBJ1-6; D gene: TRBD1; V gene: TRBV7-9; CDR3 DNA: TGTGCCAGCAGCTTAGGTCGGACAGGGGTATCTTCACCCCTCCACTTT; CDR3 protein: CASSLGRTGVSSPLHF
CDR3 length: 16; clone size: .; J gene: TRBJ1-4; D gene: TRBD1; V gene: TRBV24-1; CDR3 DNA: TGTGCCACCAGTGATGGAGACAGGGGGAACAATGAAAGACCGTTTTTT; CDR3 protein: CATSDGDRGNNERPFF
CDR3 length: 14; clone size: many; J gene: TRBJ2-1; D gene: .; V gene: TRBV5-6; CDR3 DNA: TGTGCCAGCAGCGAAGGTGGGGCCTACAATGAGCAGTTCTTC; CDR3 protein: CASSEGGAYNEQFF
CDR3 length: 16; clone size: many; J gene: TRBJ1-6; D gene: .; V gene: TRBV18; CDR3 DNA: TGTGCCAGCTCACCTGTACCGGGACTCGAGAAGTCACCCCTCCACTTT; CDR3 protein: CASSPVPGLEKSPLHF
CDR3 length: 17; clone size: .; J gene: TRBJ2-1; D gene: TRBD2; V gene: TRBV6-6; CDR3 DNA: TGTGCCAGCAGTGTCTTCTTCGGCGGGAGTCCCTACAATGAGCAGTTCTTC; CDR3 protein: CASSVFFGGSPYNEQFF
CDR3 length: 12; clone size: .; J gene: TRBJ1-2; D gene: .; V gene: TRBV19; CDR3 DNA: TGTGCCAGTAGTGAGGCAGACTATGGCTACACCTTC; CDR3 protein: CASSEADYGYTF
CDR3 length: 15; clone size: .; J gene: TRBJ1-2; D gene: .; V gene: TRBV13; CDR3 DNA: TGTGCCAGCAGCTTAAACTCCAGGGAATACTATGGCTACACCTTC; CDR3 protein: CASSLNSREYYGYTF
CDR3 length: 13; clone size: .; J gene: TRBJ2-2; D gene: .; V gene: TRBV9; CDR3 DNA: TGTGCCGGCAGCGCAGTTCTGGGGGGGGAGCTGTTTTTT; CDR3 protein: CAGSAVLGGELFF
CDR3 length: 16; clone size: .; J gene: TRBJ2-5; D gene: TRBD2; V gene: TRBV9; CDR3 DNA: TGTGCCAGCAGTAGCGGGGGGGATTGGGGGATCGAGACCCAGTACTTC; CDR3 protein: CASSSGGDWGIETQYF
CDR3 length: 15; clone size: .; J gene: TRBJ1-4; D gene: .; V gene: TRBV4-3; CDR3 DNA: TGCGCCAGCAACCAAGATAGGAGCACTAATGAAAAACTGTTTTTT; CDR3 protein: CASNQDRSTNEKLFF
CDR3 length: 11; clone size: .; J gene: TRBJ2-1; D gene: .; V gene: TRBV27; CDR3 DNA: TGCGCCGGCAGTGTTTACAATGAGCAGTTCTTC; CDR3 protein: CAGSVYNEQFF
CDR3 length: 15; clone size: many; J gene: TRBJ2-3; D gene: .; V gene: TRBV20-1; CDR3 DNA: TGCAGTGCCACGAATCCGGGACTCCGCACAGATACGCAGTATTTT; CDR3 protein: CSATNPGLRTDTQYF
CDR3 length: 14; clone size: .; J gene: TRBJ2-7; D gene: .; V gene: TRBV20-1; CDR3 DNA: TGCAGTGCCCAAAGACCCGGACGTTCCTACGAGCAGTACTTC; CDR3 protein: CSAQRPGRSYEQYF
CDR3 length: 15; clone size: .; J gene: TRBJ1-4; D gene: .; V gene: TRBV9; CDR3 DNA: TGTGCCAGCAGCGTAGAAGACGGTCGTAATGAAAAACTGTTTTTT; CDR3 protein: CASSVEDGRNEKLFF
CDR3 length: 13; clone size: .; J gene: TRBJ2-3; D gene: .; V gene: TRBV7-7; CDR3 DNA: TGTGCTAGCAGCTTAGCGGAGGGAGATACGCAGTATTTT; CDR3 protein: CASSLAEGDTQYF
CDR3 length: 13; clone size: many; J gene: TRBJ1-3; D gene: TRBD1; V gene: TRBV20-1; CDR3 DNA: TGCAGTGCTAGGGGACAGGGTTCAAACACCATATATTTT; CDR3 protein: CSARGQGSNTIYF
CDR3 length: 14; clone size: .; J gene: TRBJ2-3; D gene: .; V gene: TRBV9; CDR3 DNA: TGTGCCAGCAGCGTATCGTACAGCCTCGATACGCAGTATTTT; CDR3 protein: CASSVSYSLDTQYF
CDR3 length: 15; clone size: .; J gene: TRBJ2-2; D gene: TRBD1; V gene: TRBV20-1; CDR3 DNA: TGCAGTGCGCCTGACAGGGGGCAGGGAACCGGGGAGCTGTTTTTT; CDR3 protein: CSAPDRGQGTGELFF
CDR3 length: 15; clone size: .; J gene: TRBJ1-3; D gene: .; V gene: TRBV12-3/TRBV12-4; CDR3 DNA: TGTGCCAGCAGTTTTGCTGCCACCATCCGAAACACCATATATTTT; CDR3 protein: CASSFAATIRNTIYF
CDR3 length: 14; clone size: many; J gene: TRBJ2-7; D gene: TRBD1; V gene: TRBV6-1; CDR3 DNA: TGTGCCAGCAGTGAAGGGACAGGGGGCTACGAGCAGTACTTC; CDR3 protein: CASSEGTGGYEQYF
CDR3 length: 17; clone size: once; J gene: TRBJ1-2; D gene: .; V gene: TRBV20-1; CDR3 DNA: TGCAGTGCTAGAGATGTGGCAGGTTTAGATACTAACTATGGCTACACCTTC; CDR3 protein: CSARDVAGLDTNYGYTF
CDR3 length: 14; clone size: .; J gene: TRBJ2-1; D gene: .; V gene: TRBV12-3/TRBV12-4; CDR3 DNA: TGTGCCAGCAGCGGACAGCACGCCTACAATGAGCAGTTCTTC; CDR3 protein: CASSGQHAYNEQFF
CDR3 length: 14; clone size: .; J gene: TRBJ1-4; D gene: TRBD1; V gene: TRBV18; CDR3 DNA: TGTGCCAGCTCACTAGGGACAGGGGCTGAAAAACTGTTTTTT; CDR3 protein: CASSLGTGAEKLFF
CDR3 length: 17; clone size: .; J gene: TRBJ2-1; D gene: TRBD1; V gene: TRBV19; CDR3 DNA: TGTGCCAGTAGTATAGATCTATGGGGACAGGGTTCCAATGAGCAGTTCTTC; CDR3 protein: CASSIDLWGQGSNEQFF
CDR3 length: 15; clone size: .; J gene: TRBJ1-6; D gene: .; V gene: TRBV10-3; CDR3 DNA: TGTGCCATCAGGCCCCGACAGGATCCTGATTCACCCCTCCACTTT; CDR3 protein: CAIRPRQDPDSPLHF
CDR3 length: 16; clone size: .; J gene: TRBJ2-5; D gene: .; V gene: TRBV29-1; CDR3 DNA: TGCAGCGTTGAAGATCCGAGGGACTCTGGCTCGGAGACCCAGTGCTTC; CDR3 protein: CSVEDPRDSGSETQCF
CDR3 length: 14; clone size: few; J gene: TRBJ1-6; D gene: .; V gene: TRBV20-1; CDR3 DNA: TGCAGTGCGGGTCCGGACAGTCGCAATTCACCCCTCCACTTT; CDR3 protein: CSAGPDSRNSPLHF
CDR3 length: 16; clone size: .; J gene: TRBJ2-3; D gene: .; V gene: TRBV24-1; CDR3 DNA: TGTGCCACCAGTGATCCAGGGTCCAGAGACGCAGATACGCAGTATTTT; CDR3 protein: CATSDPGSRDADTQYF
CDR3 length: 13; clone size: .; J gene: TRBJ1-6; D gene: .; V gene: TRBV6-5; CDR3 DNA: TGTGCCAGCAGGACTCCACAAAATTCACCCCTCCACTTT; CDR3 protein: CASRTPQNSPLHF
CDR3 length: 13; clone size: .; J gene: TRBJ2-7; D gene: TRBD2; V gene: TRBV5-5; CDR3 DNA: TGTGCCAGCAGTCGGACTAGCGGATACGAGCAGTACTTC; CDR3 protein: CASSRTSGYEQYF
CDR3 length: 13; clone size: few; J gene: TRBJ2-1; D gene: .; V gene: TRBV7-8; CDR3 DNA: TGTGCCAGCAGCTTAGGTACCTACAATGAGCAGTTCTTC; CDR3 protein: CASSLGTYNEQFF
CDR3 length: 14; clone size: .; J gene: TRBJ1-5; D gene: .; V gene: TRBV20-1; CDR3 DNA: TGCAGTGCTAGAGGGGTAAATCGAGATCAGCCCCAGCATTTT; CDR3 protein: CSARGVNRDQPQHF
CDR3 length: 13; clone size: .; J gene: TRBJ1-4; D gene: .; V gene: TRBV19; CDR3 DNA: TGTGCCAGTATTTCGACGGTACGGGAAAAACTGTTTTTT; CDR3 protein: CASISTVREKLFF
CDR3 length: 13; clone size: .; J gene: TRBJ2-7; D gene: .; V gene: TRBV20-1; CDR3 DNA: TGCGGTGCTAGGTCAGGGTCGGATTACGAGCAGTACTTC; CDR3 protein: CGARSGSDYEQYF
CDR3 length: 14; clone size: .; J gene: TRBJ2-7; D gene: .; V gene: TRBV11-2; CDR3 DNA: TGTGCCAGCAGCGCGGTAGGGTTTACCTACGAGCAGTACTTC; CDR3 protein: CASSAVGFTYEQYF
CDR3 length: 14; clone size: many; J gene: TRBJ2-1; D gene: .; V gene: TRBV28; CDR3 DNA: TGTGCCAGCAGTTTACCGGGGGCGCCGAATGAGCAGTTCTTC; CDR3 protein: CASSLPGAPNEQFF
CDR3 length: 13; clone size: few; J gene: TRBJ2-3; D gene: .; V gene: TRBV24-1; CDR3 DNA: TGTGCCACCAGTCTAGTAGAAGGGGATACGCAGTATTTT; CDR3 protein: CATSLVEGDTQYF
CDR3 length: 15; clone size: .; J gene: TRBJ2-1; D gene: .; V gene: TRBV11-2; CDR3 DNA: TGTGCCAGCAGACGAAGCGGGTACTCCTACAATGAGCAGTTCTTC; CDR3 protein: CASRRSGYSYNEQFF
CDR3 length: 15; clone size: .; J gene: TRBJ1-3; D gene: TRBD1; V gene: TRBV5-8; CDR3 DNA: TGTGCCAGCAGCTTCGACAGGGGGATCGGAAACACCATATATTTT; CDR3 protein: CASSFDRGIGNTIYF
CDR3 length: 14; clone size: .; J gene: TRBJ2-3; D gene: TRBD2; V gene: TRBV20-1; CDR3 DNA: TGCAGTGCGACAGGCGGGAGGGCCTTAGATACGCAGTATTTT; CDR3 protein: CSATGGRALDTQYF
CDR3 length: 12; clone size: medium-sized; J gene: TRBJ2-7; D gene: TRBD1; V gene: TRBV7-2; CDR3 DNA: TGTGCCAGCAGCCACTACAGGGGCGAGCAGTACTTC; CDR3 protein: CASSHYRGEQYF
CDR3 length: 14; clone size: .; J gene: TRBJ2-2; D gene: .; V gene: TRBV19; CDR3 DNA: TGTGCCAGTAGGTTTTCCGAGAACACCGGGGAGCTGTTTTTT; CDR3 protein: CASRFSENTGELFF
CDR3 length: 14; clone size: .; J gene: TRBJ1-5; D gene: TRBD1; V gene: TRBV7-2; CDR3 DNA: TGTGCCAGCAGCCAACAGGGGCCAGGTCAGCCCCAGCATTTT; CDR3 protein: CASSQQGPGQPQHF
CDR3 length: 14; clone size: .; J gene: TRBJ2-2; D gene: .; V gene: TRBV20-1; CDR3 DNA: TGCAGTGCTAGAGTGGGACAGAACACCGGGGAGCTGTTTTTT; CDR3 protein: CSARVGQNTGELFF
CDR3 length: 12; clone size: .; J gene: TRBJ1-3; D gene: .; V gene: TRBV2; CDR3 DNA: TGTGCCAGCGGGAGCTCTGGAAACACCATATATTTT; CDR3 protein: CASGSSGNTIYF
CDR3 length: 15; clone size: .; J gene: TRBJ2-3; D gene: TRBD1; V gene: TRBV20-1; CDR3 DNA: TGCAGTGCTAGTGGGGACAGGGTAGGGACAGATACGCAGTATTTT; CDR3 protein: CSASGDRVGTDTQYF
CDR3 length: 15; clone size: .; J gene: TRBJ2-7; D gene: .; V gene: TRBV10-1; CDR3 DNA: TGCGCCAGCAGTGAGAAGAGGGACGTAACCTACGAGCAGTACTTC; CDR3 protein: CASSEKRDVTYEQYF
CDR3 length: 14; clone size: .; J gene: TRBJ2-1; D gene: TRBD2; V gene: TRBV9; CDR3 DNA: TGTGCCAGCAGTAGCGGGGGGGCGGTCAATGAGCAGTTCTTC; CDR3 protein: CASSSGGAVNEQFF
CDR3 length: 15; clone size: once; J gene: TRBJ2-5; D gene: TRBD2; V gene: TRBV15; CDR3 DNA: TGTGCCACCAGCCCGGGACTAGCGGGGGTCGAGACCCAGTACTTC; CDR3 protein: CATSPGLAGVETQYF